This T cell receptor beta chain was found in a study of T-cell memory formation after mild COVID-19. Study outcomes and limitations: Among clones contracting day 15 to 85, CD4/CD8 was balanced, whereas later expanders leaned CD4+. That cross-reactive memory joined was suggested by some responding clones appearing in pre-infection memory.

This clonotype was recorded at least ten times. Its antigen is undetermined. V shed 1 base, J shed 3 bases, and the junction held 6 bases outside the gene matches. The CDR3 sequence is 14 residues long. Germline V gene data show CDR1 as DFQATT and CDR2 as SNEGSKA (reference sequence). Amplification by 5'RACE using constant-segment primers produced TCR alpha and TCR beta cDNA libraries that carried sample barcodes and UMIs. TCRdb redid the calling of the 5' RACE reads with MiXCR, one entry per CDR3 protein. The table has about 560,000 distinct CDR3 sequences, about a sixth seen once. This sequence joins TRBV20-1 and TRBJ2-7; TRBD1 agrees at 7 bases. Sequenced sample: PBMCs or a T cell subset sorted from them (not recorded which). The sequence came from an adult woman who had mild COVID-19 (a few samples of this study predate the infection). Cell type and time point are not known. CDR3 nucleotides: TGCAGTGCTAGAGGACAGGGTAATTTCTACGAGCAGTACTTC. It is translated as CSARGQGNFYEQYF.